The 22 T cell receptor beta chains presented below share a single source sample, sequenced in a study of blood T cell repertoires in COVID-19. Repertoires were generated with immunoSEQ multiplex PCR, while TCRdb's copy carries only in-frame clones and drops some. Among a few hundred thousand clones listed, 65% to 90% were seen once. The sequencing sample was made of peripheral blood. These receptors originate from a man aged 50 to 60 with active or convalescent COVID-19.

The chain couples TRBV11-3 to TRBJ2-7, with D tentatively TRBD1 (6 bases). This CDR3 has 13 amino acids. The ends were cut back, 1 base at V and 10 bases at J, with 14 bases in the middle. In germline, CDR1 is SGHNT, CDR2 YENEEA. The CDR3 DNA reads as TGTGCCAGCAGCTTAGGGGGGCTGGGAGACCAGTACTTC. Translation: CASSLGGLGDQYF.

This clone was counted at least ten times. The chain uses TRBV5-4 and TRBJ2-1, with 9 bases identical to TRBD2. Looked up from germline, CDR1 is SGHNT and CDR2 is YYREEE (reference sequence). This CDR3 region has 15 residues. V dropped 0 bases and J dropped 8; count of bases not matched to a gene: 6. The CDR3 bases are TGTGCCAGCAGCTTGGGAGGTAGCGGGAGTGATGAGCAGTTCTTC. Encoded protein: CASSLGGSGSDEQFF.

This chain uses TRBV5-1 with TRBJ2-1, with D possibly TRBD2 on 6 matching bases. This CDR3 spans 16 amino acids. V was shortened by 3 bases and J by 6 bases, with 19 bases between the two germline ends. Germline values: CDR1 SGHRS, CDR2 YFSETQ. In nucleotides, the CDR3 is TGCGCCAGCAGCTCGACGGAGAGCGGACTAACCAATGAGCAGTTCTTC. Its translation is CASSSTESGLTNEQFF.

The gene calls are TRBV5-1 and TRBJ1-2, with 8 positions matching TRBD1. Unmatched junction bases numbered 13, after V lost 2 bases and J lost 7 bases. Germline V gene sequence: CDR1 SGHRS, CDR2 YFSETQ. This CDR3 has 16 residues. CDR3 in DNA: TGCGCCAGCAGCTTAGCAGGGGGCGCCACCATCGGTGGCTACACCTTC. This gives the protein CASSLAGGATIGGYTF.

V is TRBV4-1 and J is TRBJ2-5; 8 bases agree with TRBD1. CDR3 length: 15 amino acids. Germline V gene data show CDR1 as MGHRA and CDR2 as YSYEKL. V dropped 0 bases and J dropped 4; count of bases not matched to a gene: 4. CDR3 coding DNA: TGCGCCAGCAGCCAAGACGACAGGGGTGTAGAGACCCAGTACTTC. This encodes CASSQDDRGVETQYF.

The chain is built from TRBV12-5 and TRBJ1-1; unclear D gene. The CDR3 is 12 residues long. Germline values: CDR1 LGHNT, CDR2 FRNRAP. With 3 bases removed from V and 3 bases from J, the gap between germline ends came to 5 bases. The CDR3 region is CASGFGDTEAFF. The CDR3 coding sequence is TGTGCTAGTGGTTTCGGGGACACTGAAGCTTTCTTT.

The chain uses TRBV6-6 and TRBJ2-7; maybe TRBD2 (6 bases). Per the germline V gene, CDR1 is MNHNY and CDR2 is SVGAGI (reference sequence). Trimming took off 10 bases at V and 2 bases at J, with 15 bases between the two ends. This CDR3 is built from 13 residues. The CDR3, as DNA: TGTGCCACCACGGAGGGCAGACCCTACGAGCAGTACTTC. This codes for CATTEGRPYEQYF.

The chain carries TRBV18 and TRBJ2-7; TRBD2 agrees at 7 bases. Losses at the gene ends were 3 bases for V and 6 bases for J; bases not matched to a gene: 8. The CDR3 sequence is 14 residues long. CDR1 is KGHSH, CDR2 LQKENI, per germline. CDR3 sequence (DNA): TGTGCCAGCTCACCGGTTGCGGGAGCAGGCGAGCAGTACTTC. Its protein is CASSPVAGAGEQYF. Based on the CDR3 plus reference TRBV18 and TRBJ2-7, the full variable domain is NAGVMQNPRHLVRRRGQEARLRCSPMKGHSHVYWYRQLPEEGLKFMVYLQKENIIDESGMPKERFSAEFPKEGPSILRIQQVVRGDSAAYFCASSPVAGAGEQYFGPGTRLTVT.

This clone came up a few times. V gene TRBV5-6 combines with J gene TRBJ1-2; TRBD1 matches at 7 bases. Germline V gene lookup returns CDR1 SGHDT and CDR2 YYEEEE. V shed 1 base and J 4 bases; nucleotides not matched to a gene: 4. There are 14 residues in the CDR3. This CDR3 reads CASSLTGASYGYTF. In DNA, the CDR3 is TGTGCCAGCAGCTTGACAGGGGCAAGCTATGGCTACACCTTC.

The CDR3 region is CASSLVAGDEQFF. The CDR3 nucleotides are TGTGCCAGCAGCCTCGTAGCGGGAGATGAGCAGTTCTTC. This chain joins TRBV7-6 and TRBJ2-1; 9 bases are a match to TRBD2. Per germline, CDR1 SGHVS and CDR2 FNYEAQ. This CDR3 region has 13 residues. After removal of 5 bases from V and 8 bases from J, the junction contained 4 bases not matched to a gene.

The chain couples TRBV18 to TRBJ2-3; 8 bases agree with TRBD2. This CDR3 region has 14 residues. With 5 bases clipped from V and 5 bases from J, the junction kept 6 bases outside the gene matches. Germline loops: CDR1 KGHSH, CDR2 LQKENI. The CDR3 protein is CASSTSGGGDTQYF. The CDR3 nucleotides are TGTGCCAGCTCAACTAGCGGTGGGGGAGATACGCAGTATTTT.

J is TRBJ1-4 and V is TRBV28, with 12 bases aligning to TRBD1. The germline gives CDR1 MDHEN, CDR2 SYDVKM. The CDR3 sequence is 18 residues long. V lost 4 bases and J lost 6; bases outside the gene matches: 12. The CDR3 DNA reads TGTGCCAGCAGTTCCGGGACAGGGGGCGCGGTCTATGATGAAAAACTGTTTTTT. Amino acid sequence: CASSSGTGGAVYDEKLFF.

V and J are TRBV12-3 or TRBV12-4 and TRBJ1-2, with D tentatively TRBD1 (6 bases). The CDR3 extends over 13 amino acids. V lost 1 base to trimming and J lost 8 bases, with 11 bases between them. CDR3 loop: CASSLVPGVGYTF. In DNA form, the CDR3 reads TGTGCCAGCAGTTTAGTCCCAGGGGTCGGCTACACCTTC.

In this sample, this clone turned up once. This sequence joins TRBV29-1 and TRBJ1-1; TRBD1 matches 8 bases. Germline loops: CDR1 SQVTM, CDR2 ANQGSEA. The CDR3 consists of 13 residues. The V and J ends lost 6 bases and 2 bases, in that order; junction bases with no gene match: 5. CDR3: CSVGQGTNTEAFF. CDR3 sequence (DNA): TGCAGCGTCGGACAGGGAACTAACACTGAAGCTTTCTTT.

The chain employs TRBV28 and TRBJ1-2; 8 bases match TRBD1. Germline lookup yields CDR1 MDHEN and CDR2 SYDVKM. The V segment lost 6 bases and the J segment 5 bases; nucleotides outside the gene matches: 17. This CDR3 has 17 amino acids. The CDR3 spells CASSLSGQARRGYGYTF. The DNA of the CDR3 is TGTGCCAGCAGCCTATCGGGACAGGCCCGAAGGGGGTATGGCTACACCTTC.

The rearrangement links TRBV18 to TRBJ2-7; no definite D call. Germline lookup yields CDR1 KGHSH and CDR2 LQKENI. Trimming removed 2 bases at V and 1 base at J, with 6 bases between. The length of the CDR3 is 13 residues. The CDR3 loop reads CASSPIRSYEQYF. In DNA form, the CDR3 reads TGTGCCAGCTCACCAATTCGGTCCTACGAGCAGTACTTC.

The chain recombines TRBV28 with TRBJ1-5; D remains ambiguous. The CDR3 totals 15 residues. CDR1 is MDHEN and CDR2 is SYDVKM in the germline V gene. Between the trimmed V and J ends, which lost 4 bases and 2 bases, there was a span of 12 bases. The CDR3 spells CASSSTHGGNQPQHF. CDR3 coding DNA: TGTGCCAGCAGTTCCACACACGGGGGCAATCAGCCCCAGCATTTT.

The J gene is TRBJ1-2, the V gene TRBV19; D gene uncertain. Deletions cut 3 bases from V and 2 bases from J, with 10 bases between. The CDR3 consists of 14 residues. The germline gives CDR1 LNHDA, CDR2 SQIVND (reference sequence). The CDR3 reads CASSINGQNYGYTF. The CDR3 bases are TGTGCCAGTAGTATCAATGGGCAGAACTATGGCTACACCTTC.

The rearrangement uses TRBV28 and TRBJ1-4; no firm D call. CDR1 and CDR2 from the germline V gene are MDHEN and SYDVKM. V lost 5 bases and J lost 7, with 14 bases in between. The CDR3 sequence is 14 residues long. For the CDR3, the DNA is TGTGCCAGCAGTCCAAGTGGTTCCGGTGAAAAACTGTTTTTT. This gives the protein CASSPSGSGEKLFF.

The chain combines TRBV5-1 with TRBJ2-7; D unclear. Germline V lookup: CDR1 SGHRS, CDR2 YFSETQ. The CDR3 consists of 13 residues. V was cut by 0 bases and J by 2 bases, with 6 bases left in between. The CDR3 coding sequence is TGCGCCAGCAGCTTGGTTAGCCCCTACGAGCAGTACTTC. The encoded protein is CASSLVSPYEQYF.

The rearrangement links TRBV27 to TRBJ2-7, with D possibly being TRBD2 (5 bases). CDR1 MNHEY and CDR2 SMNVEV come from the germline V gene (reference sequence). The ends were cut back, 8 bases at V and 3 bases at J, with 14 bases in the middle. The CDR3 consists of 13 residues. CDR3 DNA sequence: TGTGCCAGCTCAGAGCGGACCTTCTACGAGCAGTACTTC. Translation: CASSERTFYEQYF.

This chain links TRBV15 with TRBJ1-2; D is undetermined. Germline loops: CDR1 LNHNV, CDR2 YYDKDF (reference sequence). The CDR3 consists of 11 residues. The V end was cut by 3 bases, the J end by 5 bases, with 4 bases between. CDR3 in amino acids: CATSSLYGYTF. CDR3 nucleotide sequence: TGTGCCACCAGCAGTCTTTATGGCTACACCTTC.